Listed here are 29 T cell receptor beta chains from one sample, sequenced in a study of T cell responses to AZD1222 COVID-19 vaccine. Libraries were prepared by immunoSEQ multiplex PCR; TCRdb keeps only in-frame clonotypes and omits some of them. The sample holds about 86,000 clones; approximately 89% are singletons and the top ten take approximately 5%. This specimen consisted of peripheral blood, obtained 28 days after the second AZD1222 dose. The receptor source for this set is an adult who received the AZD1222 COVID-19 vaccine.

This rearrangement joins TRBV27 to TRBJ2-7; 8 bases map to TRBD2. Unmatched junction bases numbered 4, after V lost 6 bases and J lost 3 bases. Looked up from germline, CDR1 is MNHEY and CDR2 is SMNVEV (reference sequence). The CDR3 contains 13 residues. The CDR3 sequence is CASRKRGSYEQYF. Written as DNA, the CDR3 is TGTGCCAGCAGAAAGCGGGGGAGCTACGAGCAGTACTTC.

CDR3 nucleotides: TGTGCCAGCACCCCAGGGGGGGACGAGCAGTACGTC. It specifies CASTPGGDEQYV. The chain employs TRBV5-5 and TRBJ2-7; D tentatively reads TRBD1 or TRBD2 (7 bases each). The V end was cut by 6 bases, the J end by 5 bases, with 12 bases between. CDR3 length equals 12 residues. The germline CDR1 and CDR2 sequences are SGHKS and YYEKEE (reference sequence).

The V gene is TRBV4-3, the J gene TRBJ2-2, with D maybe TRBD2 (6 bases). Germline V CDR1 and CDR2: LGHNA, YSLEER. The CDR3 extends over 16 amino acids. V shed 4 bases and J shed 3 bases, with 15 bases lying between them. In nucleotides, the CDR3 is TGCGCCAGCAGCCCCTCTCCAGGGAGGCACACCGGGGAGCTGTTTTTT. Its protein product is CASSPSPGRHTGELFF.

The chain carries TRBV7-3 and TRBJ2-1, with TRBD1 matching over 8 bases. The CDR3 is made up of 15 amino acids. The V gene's germline CDR1 is SGHTA and CDR2 FQGTGA. V dropped 2 bases and J dropped 8; count of bases not matched to a gene: 8. The CDR3 nucleotides read TGTGCCAGCAGCTTAGGGCAGGGGGCTTACCATGAGCAGTTCTTC. Translation gives CASSLGQGAYHEQFF.

The CDR3 loop reads CASYKRDRGNEYQPQHF. Written as DNA, the CDR3 is TGTGCTAGCTACAAAAGGGACAGGGGGAATGAATATCAGCCCCAGCATTTT. This chain joins TRBV7-7 and TRBJ1-5; 11 positions match TRBD1. This CDR3 region has 17 residues. Looked up from germline, CDR1 is SSHAT and CDR2 is FNYEAQ (reference sequence).

The rearrangement links TRBV5-4 to TRBJ1-1, with D possibly TRBD1 on 6 matching bases. V lost 4 bases and J lost 3, with 16 bases in between. This CDR3 contains 15 residues. Germline CDR1 SGHNT, CDR2 YYREEE (reference sequence). CDR3 sequence reads: CASSLPGVRDTEAFF. CDR3 DNA sequence: TGTGCCAGCAGCCTCCCAGGGGTTAGGGACACTGAAGCTTTCTTT. Filled out from reference TRBV5-4 and TRBJ1-1, the complete variable domain reads ETGVTQSPTHLIKTRGQQVTLRCSSQSGHNTVSWYQQALGQGPQFIFQYYREEENGRGNFPPRFSGLQFPNYSSELNVNALELDDSALYLCASSLPGVRDTEAFFGQGTRLTVV.

This chain uses TRBV5-1 with TRBJ2-2; D is undetermined. The CDR3 is 15 amino acids. The germline gives CDR1 SGHRS, CDR2 YFSETQ. V was pared by 1 base and J by 0 bases, with 7 bases between. The CDR3 spells CASSLRDPNTGELFF. CDR3 bases: TGCGCCAGCAGCTTGCGTGACCCGAACACCGGGGAGCTGTTTTTT.

This clone was counted a single time. This chain links TRBV27 with TRBJ2-5; 8 bases line up with TRBD1. Trimming at V came to 5 bases and at J to 0 bases, leaving 8 bases not matched to a gene. The germline gives CDR1 MNHEY, CDR2 SMNVEV (reference sequence). This CDR3 region has 16 residues. The CDR3 region has the DNA TGTGCCAGCAGTCCGATACAGGGGGGTTACCAAGAGACCCAGTACTTC. Its translation: CASSPIQGGYQETQYF.

The chain uses TRBV4-3 and TRBJ1-1; D gene unclear. V lost 1 base and J 6 bases, leaving 15 bases between the germline ends. The CDR3 length is 15 residues. The germline CDR1 and CDR2 sequences are LGHNA and YSLEER. CDR3 sequence (DNA): TGCGCCAGCAGCCAAGTCGAGGGTTTGGTTGCTGAAGCTTTCTTT. It specifies CASSQVEGLVAEAFF.

The chain recombines TRBV5-1 with TRBJ2-1; 12 bases line up with TRBD1. Germline V gives CDR1 SGHRS, CDR2 YFSETQ. This CDR3 contains 15 residues. V lost 0 bases, J lost 9 bases, and 4 bases stayed unmatched. The DNA of the CDR3 is TGCGCCAGCAGCTTGGCTCCGGGACAGGGGGCTGAGCAGTTCTTC. Residues: CASSLAPGQGAEQFF.

The chain combines TRBV5-1 with TRBJ2-5; 7 bases agree with TRBD2. The CDR3 is made up of 18 amino acids. Germline V gene data show CDR1 as SGHRS and CDR2 as YFSETQ. V lost 4 bases and J lost 2; bases outside the gene matches: 17. For the CDR3, the DNA is TGCGCCAGCAGCCCAACCGGTCTCGCGGCTAGCGGTCAAGAGACCCAGTACTTC. This gives the protein CASSPTGLAASGQETQYF.

V and J are TRBV9 and TRBJ2-3; D may be TRBD1 or TRBD2 (6 bases each). The germline V and J ends were trimmed by 0 bases and 6 bases, with 17 bases remaining between them. CDR3 size: 16 residues. Germline CDR1 SGDLS, CDR2 YYNGEE. CDR3 sequence: CASSVANDGGWDTQYF. CDR3 DNA: TGTGCCAGCAGCGTAGCAAACGACGGGGGCTGGGATACGCAGTATTTT.

The rearrangement joins TRBV7-3 to TRBJ1-2; D might be TRBD1 (6 bases). Germline CDR1 and CDR2: SGHTA and FQGTGA. CDR3 length: 13 residues. Trimming shortened V by 1 base and J by 5 bases, and 8 bases separated the two germline ends. The CDR3 DNA reads TGTGCCAGCAGCTTAAATCAGGGGTATGGCTACACCTTC. Encoded protein: CASSLNQGYGYTF.

The chain joins TRBV28 to TRBJ1-1, with a weak D call TRBD1 (6 bases). Germline loops: CDR1 MDHEN, CDR2 SYDVKM. V was pared by 3 bases and J by 11 bases, with 16 bases between. The CDR3 consists of 13 residues. CDR3 nucleotide sequence: TGTGCCAGCAGTTTCCACCAGGGGCTAGAGGCTTTCTTT. It translates to CASSFHQGLEAFF.

V usage is TRBV29-1 and J usage is TRBJ1-6; TRBD1 matches 9 bases. This CDR3 is 14 amino acids long. CDR1 and CDR2 (germline): SQVTM, ANQGSEA. Trimming at V came to 6 bases and at J to 6 bases, leaving 6 bases not matched to a gene. Written as DNA, the CDR3 is TGCAGCGTGAGGTGGGACAGGGCTAATTCACCCCTCCACTTT. It translates to CSVRWDRANSPLHF.

The V and J genes are TRBV13 and TRBJ1-2, with 8 bases lining up with TRBD1. Trimming cost V 6 bases and J 8 bases; bases outside gene matches: 11. The V gene's germline CDR1 is PRHDT and CDR2 FYEKMQ (reference sequence). The CDR3 totals 14 residues. CDR3 protein: CASRVLDREGGYTF. DNA of the CDR3: TGTGCCAGCAGGGTCCTGGACAGGGAGGGGGGCTACACCTTC.

The chain recombines TRBV9 with TRBJ1-1, with 7 positions matching TRBD1. Per the germline V gene, CDR1 is SGDLS and CDR2 is YYNGEE. CDR3 length: 16 residues. V lost 3 bases and J lost 0; bases outside the gene matches: 8. CDR3 in DNA: TGTGCCAGCAGCGCCCATCCGGGACAGATGAACACTGAAGCTTTCTTT. The encoded protein is CASSAHPGQMNTEAFF. The full variable domain, in which reference TRBV9 and TRBJ1-1 provide the parts outside the CDR3, is DSGVTQTPKHLITATGQRVTLRCSPRSGDLSVYWYQQSLDQGLQFLIQYYNGEERAKGNILERFSAQQFPDLHSELNLSSLELGDSALYFCASSAHPGQMNTEAFFGQGTRLTVV.

This clone appeared once. This rearrangement joins TRBV5-6 to TRBJ2-7; D is perhaps TRBD2 (6 bases). V lost 0 bases to trimming and J lost 2 bases, with 9 bases between them. This CDR3 has 14 amino acids. CDR1 and CDR2 (germline): SGHDT, YYEEEE. The CDR3 protein is CASSLGAGTYEQYV. DNA of the CDR3: TGTGCCAGCAGCTTGGGGGCGGGGACCTACGAGCAGTACGTC.

J is TRBJ2-1 and V is TRBV13; TRBD2 aligns across 7 bases. J was trimmed by 0 bases and V by 5 bases; bases with no gene match: 7. The CDR3 is made up of 16 amino acids. The germline CDR1 and CDR2 sequences are PRHDT and FYEKMQ (reference sequence). The CDR3 reads CASSQSLAASYNEQFF. CDR3 nucleotide sequence: TGTGCCAGCAGCCAGTCCCTAGCGGCCTCCTACAATGAGCAGTTCTTC. The entire variable domain, with the rest obtained from reference TRBV13 and TRBJ2-1, is as follows: AAGVIQSPRHLIKEKRETATLKCYPIPRHDTVYWYQQGPGQDPQFLISFYEKMQSDKGSIPDRFSAQQFSDYHSELNMSSLELGDSALYFCASSQSLAASYNEQFFGPGTRLTVL.

This rearrangement joins TRBV28 to TRBJ2-5, with D maybe TRBD1 (6 bases). This CDR3 region has 15 residues. V was cut by 5 bases and J by 0 bases, with 13 bases left in between. Germline CDR1 is MDHEN and CDR2 is SYDVKM. The CDR3 bases are TGTGCCAGCAGTGAAGGGGGTTTCGACCAAGAGACCCAGTACTTC. As protein: CASSEGGFDQETQYF.

This chain uses TRBV5-4 with TRBJ2-3, with 9 bases identical to TRBD2. CDR1 and CDR2 (germline): SGHNT, YYREEE (reference sequence). V gave up 1 base and J gave up 2 bases; unmatched junction bases: 11. This CDR3 has 18 residues. The chain's CDR3 is CASSLSRGAGGFTDTQYF. The DNA for the CDR3 is TGTGCCAGCAGCTTGAGTCGGGGAGCGGGGGGATTCACAGATACGCAGTATTTT. The complete variable domain, with remaining parts taken from reference TRBV5-4 and TRBJ2-3, reads ETGVTQSPTHLIKTRGQQVTLRCSSQSGHNTVSWYQQALGQGPQFIFQYYREEENGRGNFPPRFSGLQFPNYSSELNVNALELDDSALYLCASSLSRGAGGFTDTQYFGPGTRLTVL.

The V and J genes are TRBV15 and TRBJ2-3; D is perhaps TRBD1 (7 bases). This CDR3 spans 14 amino acids. Per the germline V gene, CDR1 is LNHNV and CDR2 is YYDKDF (reference sequence). Trimming pared 3 bases from V and 3 bases from J, leaving 10 bases between. CDR3 sequence reads: CATSRTGRTDTQYF. Here the CDR3 DNA reads TGTGCCACCAGCAGGACAGGGAGGACAGATACGCAGTATTTT.

CDR3 DNA: TGCGCCAGCAGCTTAGACAGGGGTAACTATGGCTACACCTTC. As protein: CASSLDRGNYGYTF. The chain has TRBV5-1 and TRBJ1-2, with 8 bases that match TRBD1. Per the germline V gene, CDR1 is SGHRS and CDR2 is YFSETQ. The CDR3 has 14 residues. Trimming at V came to 2 bases and at J to 1 base, leaving 1 base not matched to a gene. Looking up the rest from reference TRBV5-1 and TRBJ1-2 gives the full variable domain: KAGVTQTPRYLIKTRGQQVTLSCSPISGHRSVSWYQQTPGQGLQFLFEYFSETQRNKGNFPGRFSGRQFSNSRSEMNVSTLELGDSALYLCASSLDRGNYGYTFGSGTRLTVV.

DNA of the CDR3: TGTGCCAGCTCAGCGGGACAGGGTAATCAGCCCCAGCATTTT. Translation gives CASSAGQGNQPQHF. This chain uses TRBV18 with TRBJ1-5, with 9 bases identical to TRBD1. This CDR3 region has 14 residues. V gave up 5 bases and J gave up 4 bases; unmatched junction bases: 3. CDR1 and CDR2 (germline): KGHSH, LQKENI.

The chain combines TRBV11-1 with TRBJ1-2; TRBD1 aligns across 8 bases. Losses at the gene ends were 5 bases for V and 5 bases for J; bases not matched to a gene: 10. CDR3 length equals 15 residues. Germline lookup yields CDR1 SGHAT and CDR2 FQDESV (reference sequence). The chain's CDR3 is CASSPPDRAEYGYTF. The CDR3, as DNA: TGTGCCAGCAGCCCCCCGGACAGGGCGGAATATGGCTACACCTTC.

This sequence joins TRBV7-3 and TRBJ2-1, with 9 bases fitting TRBD1. V trimming: 4 bases; J trimming: 4 bases; junction bases outside the gene matches: 8. CDR1 SGHTA and CDR2 FQGTGA come from the germline V gene. The CDR3 extends over 16 amino acids. The CDR3 DNA sequence: TGTGCCAGCAGCTCCCCGATTGGGACAGGGTACAATGAGCAGTTCTTC. This translates into CASSSPIGTGYNEQFF. The whole variable domain, remainder taken from reference TRBV7-3 and TRBJ2-1, is GAGVSQTPSNKVTEKGKYVELRCDPISGHTALYWYRQSLGQGPEFLIYFQGTGAADDSGLPNDRFFAVRPEGSVSTLKIQRTERGDSAVYLCASSSPIGTGYNEQFFGPGTRLTVL.

The chain combines TRBV4-1 with TRBJ1-1; a possible D gene is TRBD1 (6 bases). In germline, CDR1 is MGHRA, CDR2 YSYEKL. The CDR3 totals 15 residues. V dropped 3 bases and J dropped 1 base, with 12 bases sitting between them. The CDR3 bases are TGCGCCAGCAGCCAGCTGCCGGGACAGAACACTGAAGCTTTCTTT. As protein: CASSQLPGQNTEAFF.

Turning to this clone: This specimen includes other DNA sequences encoding the same CDR3. The chain carries TRBV3-1 (or the pseudogene TRBV3-2) and TRBJ1-1, with TRBD1 matching over 7 bases. Germline CDR1 and CDR2: LGHDT and YNNKEL (reference sequence). The junction had 0 bases not matched to a gene; V was cut back by 1 base and J by 1 base. This CDR3 contains 14 residues. The CDR3 sequence is CASSQGTGNTEAFF. The CDR3 nucleotides are TGTGCCAGCAGCCAAGGGACAGGGAACACTGAAGCTTTCTTT.

In this sample, this clone turned up a few times. The chain couples TRBV12-3 or TRBV12-4 to TRBJ2-7; D call uncertain. The CDR3 consists of 13 residues. Trimming removed 1 base from V and 2 bases from J, with 6 bases in between. CDR3 residues: CASSLGRTYEQYV. CDR3 nucleotides: TGTGCCAGCAGTTTAGGTCGGACCTACGAGCAGTACGTC.